This T cell receptor (beta chain) was sequenced in a study of vaccination and CD4 T cells after COVID-19. The treatment is: roughly 10-day PBMC culture with coronavirus spike peptide pools or control peptides (ViraFEST assay). Via ViraFEST, peptide pools expanded antigen-specific T cells before TCR sequencing. Half the medium was exchanged for fresh IL-2 medium on days 3 and 7. Concerning this clonotype itself: The antigen is undetermined.

The CDR3 runs to 16 residues. CDR1 and CDR2 (germline): WNHNN, SYGVQD (reference sequence). V was pared by 2 bases and J by 1 base, with 14 bases between. The Oncomine TCR Beta short-read assay was applied to DNA of cultured CD4+ T cells. In this case, cultured CD4+ T cells provided the extracted genomic DNA. Via MiXCR, TCRdb re-called the PCR reads, giving one row per CDR3 protein. The sample records roughly 20,000 distinct CDR3 sequences, 35% to 40% being singletons. The chain couples TRBV10-1 to TRBJ1-2; perhaps TRBD1 as D (5 bases). The source was CD4+ T cells from blood, cultured in vitro, collected before SARS-CoV-2 vaccination. This clonotype originated in a human donor who received a COVID-19 vaccine. The chain's CDR3 is CASSEEKSGLNYGYTF. In nucleotides, the CDR3 is TGCGCCAGCAGTGAGGAGAAGTCGGGGCTTAACTATGGCTACACCTTC.